The present entry profiles one T cell receptor (beta chain) with its context. Assay: immunoSEQ multiplex PCR; the TCRdb copy retains only in-frame clones and omits some. There are approximately 50,000 clones in the sample; about 95% occur only once, and less than 3% lies in the top ten. The data were obtained in a study of control samples from healthy donors and cancer patients. V lost 0 bases and J 0 bases, leaving 10 bases between the germline ends. Germline-derived CDR1 and CDR2 are SGHRS and YFSETQ. The CDR3 consists of 15 residues. Material: blood. This clonotype was obtained from a man younger than 40 in good health. The rearrangement links TRBV5-1 to TRBJ2-7; D ambiguous. The CDR3 region is CASSLGAGVSYEQYF. The DNA for the CDR3 is TGCGCCAGCAGCTTGGGGGCAGGCGTCTCCTACGAGCAGTACTTC.